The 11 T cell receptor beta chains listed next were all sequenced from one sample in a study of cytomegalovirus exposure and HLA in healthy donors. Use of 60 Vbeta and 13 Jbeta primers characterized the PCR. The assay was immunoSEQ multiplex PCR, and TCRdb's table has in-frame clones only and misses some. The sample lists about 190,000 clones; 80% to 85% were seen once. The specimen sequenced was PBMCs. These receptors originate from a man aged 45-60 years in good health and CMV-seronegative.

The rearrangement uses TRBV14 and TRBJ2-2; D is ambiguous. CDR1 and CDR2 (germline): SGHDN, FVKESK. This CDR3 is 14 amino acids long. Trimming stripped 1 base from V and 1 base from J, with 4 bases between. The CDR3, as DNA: TGTGCCAGCAGCCAAGCCCTGAACACCGGGGAGCTGTTTTTT. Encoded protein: CASSQALNTGELFF.

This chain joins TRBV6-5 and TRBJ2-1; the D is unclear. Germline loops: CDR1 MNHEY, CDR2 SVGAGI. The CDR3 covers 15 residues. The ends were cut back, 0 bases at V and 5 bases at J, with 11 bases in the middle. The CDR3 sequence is CASSYSSDPNNEQFF. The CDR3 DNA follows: TGTGCCAGCAGTTACTCTAGTGATCCCAACAATGAGCAGTTCTTC.

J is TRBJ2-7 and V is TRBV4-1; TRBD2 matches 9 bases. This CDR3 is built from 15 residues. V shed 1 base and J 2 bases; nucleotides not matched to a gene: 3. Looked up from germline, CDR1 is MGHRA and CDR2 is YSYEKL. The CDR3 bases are TGCGCCAGCAGCCAAGCCCTAGCGGGACCCTACGAGCAGTACTTC. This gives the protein CASSQALAGPYEQYF.

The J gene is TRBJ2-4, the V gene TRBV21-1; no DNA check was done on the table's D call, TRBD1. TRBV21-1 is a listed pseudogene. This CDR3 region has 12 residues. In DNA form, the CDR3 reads TGTGCCAGCAGCAAGTACAGGGACATTCAGTACTTC. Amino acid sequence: CASSKYRDIQYF.

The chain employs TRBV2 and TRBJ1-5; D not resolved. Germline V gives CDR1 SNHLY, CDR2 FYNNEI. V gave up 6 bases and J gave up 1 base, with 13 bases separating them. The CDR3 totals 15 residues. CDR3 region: CASRGGSLSNQPQHF. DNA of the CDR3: TGTGCCAGCAGGGGAGGGTCGCTCAGCAATCAGCCCCAGCATTTT. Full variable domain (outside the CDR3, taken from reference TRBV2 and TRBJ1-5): EPEVTQTPSHQVTQMGQEVILRCVPISNHLYFYWYRQILGQKVEFLVSFYNNEISEKSEIFDDQFSVERPDGSNFTLKIRSTKLEDSAMYFCASRGGSLSNQPQHFGDGTRLSIL.

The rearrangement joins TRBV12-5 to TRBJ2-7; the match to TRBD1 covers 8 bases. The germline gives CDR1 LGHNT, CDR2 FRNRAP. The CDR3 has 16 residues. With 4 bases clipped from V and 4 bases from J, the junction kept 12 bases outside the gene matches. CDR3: CASGWGTGDRPYEQYF. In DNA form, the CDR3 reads TGTGCTAGTGGTTGGGGTACCGGGGACAGGCCTTACGAGCAGTACTTC.

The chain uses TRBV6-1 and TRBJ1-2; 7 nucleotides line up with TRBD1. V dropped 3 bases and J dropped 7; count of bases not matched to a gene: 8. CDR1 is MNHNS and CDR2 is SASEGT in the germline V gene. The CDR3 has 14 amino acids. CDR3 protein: CASSEAQGRGGYTF. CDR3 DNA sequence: TGTGCCAGCAGTGAGGCACAGGGGCGAGGTGGCTACACCTTC.

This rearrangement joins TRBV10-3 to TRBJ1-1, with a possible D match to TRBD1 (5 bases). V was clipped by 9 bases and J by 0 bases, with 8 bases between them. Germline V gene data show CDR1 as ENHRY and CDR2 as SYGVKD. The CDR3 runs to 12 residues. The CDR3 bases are TGTGCCATAGGGGCCATGAACACTGAAGCTTTCTTT. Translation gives CAIGAMNTEAFF.

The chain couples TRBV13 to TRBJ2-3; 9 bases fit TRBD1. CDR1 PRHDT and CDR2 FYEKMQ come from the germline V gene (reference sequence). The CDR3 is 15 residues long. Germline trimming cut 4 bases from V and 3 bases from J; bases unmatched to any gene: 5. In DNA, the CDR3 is TGTGCCAGCAGCTCTAGGGGACAGGGAACAGATACGCAGTATTTT. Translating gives CASSSRGQGTDTQYF. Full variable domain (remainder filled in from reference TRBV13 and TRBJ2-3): AAGVIQSPRHLIKEKRETATLKCYPIPRHDTVYWYQQGPGQDPQFLISFYEKMQSDKGSIPDRFSAQQFSDYHSELNMSSLELGDSALYFCASSSRGQGTDTQYFGPGTRLTVL.

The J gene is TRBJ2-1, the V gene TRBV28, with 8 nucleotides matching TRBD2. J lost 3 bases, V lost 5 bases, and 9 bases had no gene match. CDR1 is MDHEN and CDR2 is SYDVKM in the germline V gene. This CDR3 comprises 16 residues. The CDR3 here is CASSPLGGRFYNEQFF. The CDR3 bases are TGTGCCAGCAGTCCGCTCGGCGGGAGGTTCTACAATGAGCAGTTCTTC.

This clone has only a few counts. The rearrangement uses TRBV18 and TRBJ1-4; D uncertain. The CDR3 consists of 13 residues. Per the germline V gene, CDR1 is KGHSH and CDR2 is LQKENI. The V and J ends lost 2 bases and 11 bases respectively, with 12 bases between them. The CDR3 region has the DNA TGTGCCAGCTCACCAGGCAGCCCGGGGAAACTGTTTTTT. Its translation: CASSPGSPGKLFF.